A selection of T cell receptor beta chains follows, all from one sample in a study of blood T cell repertoires in COVID-19. Libraries were prepared by immunoSEQ multiplex PCR; TCRdb keeps only in-frame clonotypes and omits some of them. The profile shows 450,000 or so clones, approximately 90% of them singletons. Sequenced material: peripheral blood. The receptors stem from a man between 18 and 29 years old with COVID-19, enrolled during active disease. Each CDR3 is given with its conserved first and last residue. D genes are given only for firm matches. Some rows have no size entry. The others give once, few or many, or a class for an expanded clone.

D	V	J	size	CDR3	DNA
TRBD2	TRBV12-5	TRBJ2-2	-	CASGPRLAPTGELFF	TGTGCTAGTGGGCCAAGACTAGCGCCCACCGGGGAGCTGTTTTTT
-	TRBV2	TRBJ2-4	once	CASSETEGKNIQYF	TGTGCCAGCAGTGAAACAGAGGGCAAAAACATTCAGTACTTC
-	TRBV29-1	TRBJ1-3	-	CSVEIGVTGNTIYF	TGCAGCGTTGAAATAGGGGTGACTGGAAACACCATATATTTT
TRBD2	TRBV7-6	TRBJ2-1	-	CASSSDGTSGYNEQFF	TGTGCCAGCAGCTCGGACGGGACTAGCGGTTACAATGAGCAGTTCTTC
-	TRBV6-5	TRBJ1-1	-	CASSYSQGLNTEAFF	TGTGCCAGCAGTTACTCCCAGGGATTGAACACTGAAGCTTTCTTT
TRBD1	TRBV11-1	TRBJ2-7	-	CASSADRAPSYEQYF	TGTGCCAGCAGTGCGGACAGGGCTCCCTCCTACGAGCAGTACTTC
TRBD1	TRBV7-8	TRBJ1-2	-	CASSLRTGDYGYTF	TGTGCCAGCAGCTTAAGGACAGGGGACTATGGCTACACCTTC
TRBD1	TRBV19	TRBJ2-2	-	CASSIEIPGGYTGELFF	TGTGCCAGTAGTATAGAGATCCCAGGGGGCTACACCGGGGAGCTGTTTTTT
TRBD2	TRBV5-1	TRBJ2-1	once	CASSLMGAGGGNEQFF	TGCGCCAGCAGCTTGATGGGAGCGGGAGGGGGGAATGAGCAGTTCTTC
TRBD1	TRBV23-1	TRBJ1-2	-	CASNPLEGQGNYGYTF	TGCGCCAGCAATCCTCTCGAAGGACAGGGCAACTATGGCTACACCTTC
-	TRBV2	TRBJ2-7	-	CASSASSYEQYF	TGTGCCAGCAGTGCTAGCTCCTACGAGCAGTACTTC
-	TRBV11-2	TRBJ2-1	-	CASSLVGASNEQFF	TGTGCCAGCAGCTTAGTGGGAGCCAGTAATGAGCAGTTCTTC
TRBD2	TRBV4-1	TRBJ2-1	-	CASSLGLAGANEQFF	TGCGCCAGCAGCCTCGGACTAGCGGGAGCAAATGAGCAGTTCTTC
TRBD2	TRBV27	TRBJ2-1	-	CASSPNTRAGGPGEQFF	TGTGCCAGCAGTCCAAACACCCGAGCGGGGGGGCCCGGTGAGCAGTTCTTC
-	TRBV19	TRBJ1-1	-	CASSMWGYRAMNTEAFF	TGTGCCAGTAGTATGTGGGGCTACAGGGCTATGAACACTGAAGCTTTCTTT
-	TRBV7-9	TRBJ2-7	-	CASSLVGSGDAAYEQYF	TGTGCCAGCAGCTTAGTTGGGTCAGGGGATGCTGCCTACGAGCAGTACTTC
TRBD1	TRBV7-9	TRBJ1-2	few	CASSSTGGDYGYTF	TGTGCCAGCAGCTCGACAGGGGGCGACTATGGCTACACCTTC
TRBD1	TRBV3-1/TRBV3-2	TRBJ2-3	-	CASSQPQGSQADTQYF	TGTGCCAGCAGCCAGCCACAGGGGTCACAAGCAGATACGCAGTATTTT
-	TRBV3-1/TRBV3-2	TRBJ2-2	-	CASSQRGNTGELFF	TGTGCCAGCAGCCAAAGGGGGAACACCGGGGAGCTGTTTTTT
-	TRBV5-1	TRBJ2-5	-	CASSYRQDWKQETQYF	TGCGCCAGCAGCTATCGACAGGATTGGAAACAAGAGACCCAGTACTTC
TRBD1	TRBV29-1	TRBJ1-5	-	CSVGRGGVNQPQHF	TGCAGCGTGGGGAGAGGGGGCGTCAATCAGCCCCAGCATTTT
TRBD1	TRBV2	TRBJ1-1	-	CASSEPGQGYALNTEAFF	TGTGCCAGCAGTGAACCGGGACAGGGGTATGCCCTTAACACTGAAGCTTTCTTT
-	TRBV4-1	TRBJ1-5	-	CASSLQTGQPQHF	TGCGCCAGCAGCCTGCAGACGGGACAGCCCCAGCATTTT
TRBD1	TRBV18	TRBJ2-6	once	CASSPPDRASFSGANVLTF	TGTGCCAGCTCACCACCAGACAGGGCATCCTTCTCTGGGGCCAACGTCCTGACTTTC
-	TRBV6-5	TRBJ2-7	-	CASRPLGSTNEQYF	TGTGCCAGCAGGCCCCTGGGCTCAACAAACGAGCAGTACTTC
-	TRBV10-1	TRBJ1-2	-	CASGSNYGYTF	TGCGCCAGCGGGAGTAACTATGGCTACACCTTC
-	TRBV19	TRBJ2-3	-	CASSALSVYSTDTQYF	TGTGCCAGTAGTGCTCTGAGCGTGTATAGCACAGATACGCAGTATTTT
TRBD2	TRBV30	TRBJ2-1	-	CAWSRLAGEEGQFF	TGTGCCTGGAGTCGGTTAGCGGGAGAGGAGGGGCAGTTCTTC
-	TRBV7-8	TRBJ2-5	-	CASSPRDQETQYF	TGTGCCAGCAGCCCGCGGGACCAAGAGACCCAGTACTTC
-	TRBV7-9	TRBJ1-5	-	CASSLARGNQPQHF	TGTGCCAGCAGCTTAGCCCGGGGGAATCAGCCCCAGCATTTT
TRBD1	TRBV25-1	TRBJ1-6	once	CASSLGDRGRLPNSPLHF	TGTGCCAGCAGTCTGGGAGACAGGGGTCGATTACCGAATTCACCCCTCCACTTT
-	TRBV7-9	TRBJ1-2	few	CASIPSGTLRSGYTF	TGTGCCAGCATCCCTTCCGGGACACTGAGATCCGGCTACACCTTC
TRBD2	TRBV6-8	TRBJ2-7	-	CASSSPRDERDSYEQYF	TGTGCCAGCAGTAGCCCCCGAGATGAGCGGGACTCCTACGAGCAGTACTTC
TRBD2	TRBV24-1	TRBJ2-3	few	CATSDPRLAGSYTDTQYF	TGTGCCACCAGTGATCCTAGACTAGCGGGATCTTACACAGATACGCAGTATTTT
-	TRBV6-6	TRBJ2-7	-	CASSFWTDSYEQYF	TGTGCCAGCAGTTTCTGGACTGACTCCTACGAGCAGTACTTC
-	TRBV11-2	TRBJ1-1	-	CASSLDHRRSNTEAFF	TGTGCCAGCAGCTTAGATCACAGGAGATCGAACACTGAAGCTTTCTTT
TRBD2	TRBV5-4	TRBJ2-2	-	CASSPPGLAGTNTGELFF	TGTGCCAGCAGCCCGCCGGGACTAGCGGGAACGAACACCGGGGAGCTGTTTTTT
-	TRBV2	TRBJ2-1	-	CASSETRSYNEQFF	TGTGCCAGCAGTGAAACGAGGTCCTACAATGAGCAGTTCTTC
TRBD1	TRBV24-1	TRBJ1-5	-	CATGGQGNQPQHF	TGTGCCACCGGGGGACAGGGGAATCAGCCCCAGCATTTT